The T cell receptor beta chain under discussion was sequenced for a study of beta chain features in type 1 diabetes. Overall study findings and caveats: Within the patient group, naive, central memory and Treg TCRB repertoires appeared more similar to each other than within healthy donors. A moderate, significant TCRB CDR3 shortening appeared in type 1 diabetes across four CD4+ subsets.

V was clipped by 5 bases and J by 2 bases, with 15 bases between them. CDR3 length: 14 amino acids. Germline V gene lookup returns CDR1 SQVTM and CDR2 ANQGSEA. Comment on this clone: Antigen specificity is unknown.

The entirety of the isolated RNA underwent reverse transcription, so expressed TCRB transcripts were sequenced. The method was immunoSEQ multiplex PCR; TCRdb's version includes in-frame clones alone and lacks a portion of them. Of hundreds of thousands of clones listed, about an eighth are singletons. By way of CD45RO/CCR7/CD25/CD127/CD95/CD27, the CD4+ regulatory, stem cell-like memory, central memory and naive cells were sorted. The sample was naive CD4+ T cells from blood. The origin of this receptor is a woman aged 18-30 years in good health. The rearrangement links TRBV29-1 to TRBJ2-5; D is uncertain. CDR3 nucleotides: TGCAGCGTTCAATTCTTGAAGTCTCAAGAGACCCAGTACTTC. Encoded protein: CSVQFLKSQETQYF.